This TCR beta chain was found in a study of post-analysis software for immune sequencing data. Study-level points and caveats: Five or six TRBV segments, including TRBV5-6, TRBV5-1 and TRBV20-1, were more frequent in patients than controls.

Unique molecular identifiers were built into the TCR beta cDNA libraries. It was from about 0.94 to 9.7 million T cells that some 500,000 cDNA molecules came. TCRdb used MiXCR to reprocess the PCR reads, holding one entry per CDR3 protein. There are roughly 580,000 distinct CDR3 sequences in the sample; about 40% occur only once, and roughly 1.7% lies in the top ten. This clonotype was counted only a few times. Its antigen is as yet unknown. The CDR3 length is 17 residues. Germline V CDR1 and CDR2: ENHRY, SYGVKD. V lost 0 bases and J lost 4, with 18 bases in between. This sequence originates from a girl aged 10 to 17 with multiple sclerosis. The specimen was blood. The J gene is TRBJ1-1, the V gene TRBV10-3; tentatively, D is TRBD1 (6 bases). The CDR3, as DNA: TGTGCCATCAGTGAGTCCAGTAGCTACAGGGCGAGCACTGAAGCTTTCTTT. This translates into CAISESSSYRASTEAFF.